This T cell receptor beta chain was identified during a study of T cell repertoires in cytomegalovirus infection. The overall study: Both CMV infection and a matching HLA type were indicated by public TCR beta signatures. Findings and limits, study-wide: The ex vivo response was dominated by HLA-C-restricted CMV-specific TCR beta clonotypes. Cumulative public TCR beta family frequency identified CMV carriers with the relevant HLA.

This clonotype came up many times. Its specificity is unknown. A single record per CDR3 protein comes from TCRdb applying MiXCR to the reads. The sample has 450,000 to 600,000 distinct CDR3 sequences; around 11% are singletons. Germline V gene data show CDR1 as LGHDT and CDR2 as YNNKEL (reference sequence). V gave up 2 bases and J gave up 9 bases, with 5 bases separating them. This CDR3 contains 12 residues. The receptor was isolated from a human donor in good health (CMV status not recorded). Some clones in this sample may be carry-over from other donors' samples. Input material: PBMCs. The gene calls are TRBV3-1 and TRBJ1-6; the D is unclear. This CDR3 reads CASSQRVSPLHF. As DNA, the CDR3 is TGTGCCAGCAGCCAACGGGTTTCACCCCTCCACTTT. The variable domain in full, completed from reference TRBV3-1 and TRBJ1-6, reads DTAVSQTPKYLVTQMGNDKSIKCEQNLGHDTMYWYKQDSKKFLKIMFSYNNKELIINETVPNRFSPKSPDKAHLNLHINSLELGDSAVYFCASSQRVSPLHFGNGTRLTVT.